A single sample is the source of the 25 T cell receptor beta chains below, sequenced in a study of blood T cell repertoires in COVID-19. TCRdb's table, derived via immunoSEQ multiplex PCR, lists solely in-frame clones and lacks some. Among 140,000 to 150,000 clones listed, 75% to 90% were seen once. Sample: peripheral blood. Receptor source: a man in his late teens or twenties with COVID-19, enrolled during active disease.

This rearrangement joins TRBV6-6 to TRBJ2-1; 9 bases align to TRBD1. This CDR3 has 13 residues. Germline V gene data show CDR1 as MNHNY and CDR2 as SVGAGI (reference sequence). With V trimmed by 6 bases and J by 9 bases, 6 bases remained unmatched. As DNA, the CDR3 is TGTGCCAGCAGATACAGGGGGCAGGGTGAGCAGTTCTTC. Its protein product is CASRYRGQGEQFF.

The chain employs TRBV11-2 and TRBJ2-4; 7 bases agree with TRBD1. The CDR3 spans 15 residues. V was pared by 4 bases and J by 2 bases, with 5 bases of the junction left unmatched. Germline CDR1 is SGHAT and CDR2 is FQNNGV. In DNA form, the CDR3 reads TGTGCCAGCAGCTCGCTGAGGGGGCCCAAAAACATTCAGTACTTC. It codes for CASSSLRGPKNIQYF.

This chain uses TRBV24-1 with TRBJ1-2, with 11 bases identical to TRBD1. The ends lost 6 bases at V and 8 bases at J; junction bases unmatched: 4. Germline CDR1 is KGHDR and CDR2 is SFDVKD. CDR3 length equals 13 residues. CDR3 protein: CATSRTGGRGYTF. CDR3 nucleotides: TGTGCCACCAGTCGGACAGGGGGCAGAGGCTACACCTTC.

The chain carries TRBV10-3 and TRBJ1-5; TRBD1 aligns across 9 bases. Germline V CDR1 and CDR2: ENHRY, SYGVKD. Trimming removed 4 bases from V and 6 bases from J; junction bases left unmatched: 7. The CDR3 covers 15 residues. This chain's CDR3 is CAISGTGGEGQPQHF. DNA of the CDR3: TGTGCCATCAGTGGAACAGGGGGCGAGGGTCAGCCCCAGCATTTT.

The J gene is TRBJ1-2, the V gene TRBV4-1; D not resolved. Trimming removed 4 bases from V and 1 base from J, with 13 bases in between. Germline-derived CDR1 and CDR2 are MGHRA and YSYEKL. The CDR3 loop spans 15 amino acids. The CDR3 DNA sequence: TGCGCCAGCAGCCTAAGCCCAGGTGTTAACTATGGCTACACCTTC. It specifies CASSLSPGVNYGYTF.

The rearrangement links TRBV5-8 to TRBJ1-5, with 9 bases identical to TRBD1. The CDR3 has 17 amino acids. After removal of 2 bases from V and 7 bases from J, the junction contained 13 bases not matched to a gene. The germline V gene encodes CDR1 SGHTS and CDR2 YDEGEE. The CDR3 nucleotides read TGTGCCAGCAGCTTCTATCCCGGGACAGGGTTCGGGCAGCCCCAGCATTTT. It codes for CASSFYPGTGFGQPQHF.

The chain has TRBV10-2 and TRBJ1-1, with a weak D call TRBD1 (6 bases). Trimming left V 3 bases short and J 0 bases short, with 17 bases between. Looked up from germline, CDR1 is WSHSY and CDR2 is SAAADI. CDR3 length: 17 amino acids. CDR3 loop: CASSDLRKTGMNTEAFF. The CDR3 DNA is TGCGCCAGCAGTGACCTTCGCAAGACAGGAATGAACACTGAAGCTTTCTTT.

This clone has just a few counts. The chain is built from TRBV9 and TRBJ2-1, with 9 bases lining up with TRBD1. CDR3 length equals 15 residues. CDR1 SGDLS and CDR2 YYNGEE come from the germline V gene. V gave up 4 bases and J gave up 3 bases; unmatched junction bases: 5. CDR3 protein: CASSSGTGYYNEQFF. As DNA, the CDR3 is TGTGCCAGCAGCTCGGGGACAGGGTACTACAATGAGCAGTTCTTC.

The chain uses TRBV28 and TRBJ1-1; D gene uncertain. Germline lookup yields CDR1 MDHEN and CDR2 SYDVKM. The CDR3 contains 17 residues. V lost 4 bases to trimming and J lost 1 base, with 19 bases between them. As DNA, the CDR3 is TGTGCCAGCAGTTACGTTTTTCCTGGAGGAGCGAACACTGAAGCTTTCTTT. Translated, it gives CASSYVFPGGANTEAFF. Full variable domain (outside the CDR3, taken from reference TRBV28 and TRBJ1-1): DVKVTQSSRYLVKRTGEKVFLECVQDMDHENMFWYRQDPGLGLRLIYFSYDVKMKEKGDIPEGYSVSREKKERFSLILESASTNQTSMYLCASSYVFPGGANTEAFFGQGTRLTVV.

CDR3 protein: CASSYESSGVYNEQFF. The CDR3 DNA reads as TGTGCCAGCAGTTACGAGTCTAGCGGGGTATACAATGAGCAGTTCTTC. The chain has TRBV6-5 and TRBJ2-1; 9 bases are shared with TRBD2. Unmatched junction bases numbered 6, after V lost 2 bases and J lost 4 bases. Germline V gene lookup returns CDR1 MNHEY and CDR2 SVGAGI. This CDR3 contains 16 residues.

The chain has TRBV5-4 and TRBJ2-1, with unresolved D. The ends were cut back, 3 bases at V and 4 bases at J, with 17 bases in the middle. In germline, CDR1 is SGHNT, CDR2 YYREEE (reference sequence). The CDR3 consists of 16 residues. In DNA, the CDR3 is TGTGCCAGCAGCTACTATTTAGAAATCCCGTACAATGAGCAGTTCTTC. Translating it yields CASSYYLEIPYNEQFF.

The chain combines TRBV15 with TRBJ1-1, with D unclear. Trimming shortened V by 4 bases and J by 4 bases, and 16 bases separated the two germline ends. The CDR3 extends over 15 amino acids. The germline CDR1 and CDR2 sequences are LNHNV and YYDKDF (reference sequence). The chain's CDR3 is CATSTPGVAVTEAFF. The CDR3 bases are TGTGCCACCAGCACCCCCGGCGTAGCGGTCACTGAAGCTTTCTTT.

J is TRBJ2-7 and V is TRBV9; D possibly corresponds to TRBD2 (6 bases). The ends were cut back, 4 bases at V and 0 bases at J, with 14 bases in the middle. The length of the CDR3 is 15 residues. From germline, CDR1 is SGDLS and CDR2 YYNGEE. The CDR3, as DNA: TGTGCCAGCAGCCCGACGGGGGTCCACTCCTACGAGCAGTACTTC. It translates to CASSPTGVHSYEQYF.

The chain has TRBV6-1 and TRBJ1-1, with a tentative D call TRBD1 (6 bases). V gave up 6 bases and J gave up 1 base, with 9 bases separating them. Germline V lookup: CDR1 MNHNS, CDR2 SASEGT. This CDR3 has 13 residues. The CDR3 loop reads CASSDRTNTEAFF. CDR3 DNA: TGTGCCAGCAGCGACAGGACGAACACTGAAGCTTTCTTT.

A few counts support this clone. This chain joins TRBV6-5 and TRBJ2-7, with 9 bases lining up with TRBD1. The CDR3 is made up of 14 amino acids. The germline gives CDR1 MNHEY, CDR2 SVGAGI. V shed 6 bases, J shed 4 bases, and the junction held 7 bases outside the gene matches. The CDR3 DNA follows: TGTGCCAGCAGCCCCGGGACAGGGTCGTACGAGCAGTACTTC. Amino acid sequence: CASSPGTGSYEQYF.

Worth noting for this clone: At one boundary the junction diverges from the germline segment, which might be a read error. CDR3 in DNA: TGCAGTGCTGGGCGCGACAGGAGTCACTTC. It translates to CSAGRDRSHF. The chain joins TRBV20-1 to TRBJ2-4; tentative D call: TRBD1 (6 bases). Germline CDR1 is DFQATT and CDR2 is SNEGSKA (reference sequence). There are 10 residues in the CDR3.

This clone was recorded a few times. Relative to the germline gene, one junction end is altered; a read error may explain this. The chain joins TRBV24-1 to TRBJ1-4; 7 bases match TRBD1. The length of the CDR3 is 13 residues. Germline lookup yields CDR1 KGHDR and CDR2 SFDVKD. In DNA form, the CDR3 reads TGTGCCACCATACAGGGGTTCAATGAAAAACTGCTTTTT. Its protein product is CATIQGFNEKLLF.

This chain uses TRBV20-1 with TRBJ2-1; D not resolved. The CDR3 sequence is 13 residues long. Germline loops: CDR1 DFQATT, CDR2 SNEGSKA (reference sequence). Trimming left V 3 bases short and J 2 bases short, with 8 bases between. The CDR3 here is CSASSSPYNEQFF. The CDR3 coding sequence is TGCAGTGCTAGTAGTAGCCCCTACAATGAGCAGTTCTTC.

This clone has only one observation. The chain is built from TRBV28 and TRBJ2-7; 7 nucleotides align to TRBD2. V lost 6 bases and J lost 6; bases outside the gene matches: 14. Germline V gene data show CDR1 as MDHEN and CDR2 as SYDVKM. The CDR3 contains 15 residues. CDR3 nucleotide sequence: TGTGCCAGCAGCCCCCCAGGACTAGAGGTAGGCGAGCAGTACTTC. Its protein is CASSPPGLEVGEQYF.

Comments on this clone: Sequence at one end of the junction differs from germline and may be a read error. The chain has TRBV29-1 and TRBJ1-4; D not resolved. The length of the CDR3 is 13 residues. Germline V gene data show CDR1 as SQVTM and CDR2 as ANQGSEA. CDR3 in DNA: TGCAGCGTTGCGGCCTTACGAGGTGAAAAACTGCTTTTT. Its protein product is CSVAALRGEKLLF.

The chain combines TRBV13 with TRBJ2-1; tentatively, D is TRBD2 (5 bases). V was cut by 4 bases and J by 6 bases, with 10 bases left in between. Germline CDR1 is PRHDT and CDR2 is FYEKMQ (reference sequence). There are 13 residues in the CDR3. CDR3 region: CASSSALGNEQFF. The CDR3 coding sequence is TGTGCCAGCAGCTCAGCACTAGGCAATGAGCAGTTCTTC.

V gene TRBV7-2 combines with J gene TRBJ1-1; D is possibly TRBD1 (5 bases). The length of the CDR3 is 13 residues. Germline V lookup: CDR1 SGHTA, CDR2 FQGNSA. V lost 3 bases and J lost 4, with 9 bases in between. CDR3 nucleotide sequence: TGTGCCAGCAGCTTCCGGGGGGGCACTGAAGCTTTCTTT. Its protein is CASSFRGGTEAFF. Looking up the rest from reference TRBV7-2 and TRBJ1-1 gives the full variable domain: GAGVSQSPSNKVTEKGKDVELRCDPISGHTALYWYRQSLGQGLEFLIYFQGNSAPDKSGLPSDRFSAERTGGSVSTLTIQRTQQEDSAVYLCASSFRGGTEAFFGQGTRLTVV.

About this clone: Other DNA sequences from this sample encode an identical CDR3 as well. Here the CDR3 reads CASSGTSGSYEQYF. In DNA, the CDR3 is TGTGCCAGCAGTGGTACTAGCGGTAGCTACGAGCAGTACTTC. The rearrangement uses TRBV2 and TRBJ2-7, with 8 bases identical to TRBD2. Germline CDR1 and CDR2: SNHLY and FYNNEI. The trim removed 4 bases at V and 3 bases at J, leaving 5 bases unmatched. CDR3 size: 14 residues.

J is TRBJ2-1 and V is TRBV5-4; 8 positions agree with TRBD1. CDR1 is SGHNT, CDR2 YYREEE, per germline (reference sequence). The ends lost 3 bases at V and 8 bases at J; junction bases unmatched: 4. The CDR3 extends over 13 amino acids. In nucleotides, the CDR3 is TGTGCCAGCAGCTCGCAGGGGGCCGATGAGCAGTTCTTC. Translating gives CASSSQGADEQFF. Together with reference TRBV5-4 and TRBJ2-1, the CDR3 gives the full variable domain: ETGVTQSPTHLIKTRGQQVTLRCSSQSGHNTVSWYQQALGQGPQFIFQYYREEENGRGNFPPRFSGLQFPNYSSELNVNALELDDSALYLCASSSQGADEQFFGPGTRLTVL.

The chain recombines TRBV5-1 with TRBJ1-6; maybe TRBD1 (6 bases). The CDR3 has 14 amino acids. V was pared by 1 base and J by 7 bases, with 9 bases between. CDR1 SGHRS and CDR2 YFSETQ come from the germline V gene. The CDR3 bases are TGCGCCAGCAGCTTGCACAGGGAAAATTCACCCCTCCACTTT. This encodes CASSLHRENSPLHF.